The rows below give T cell receptor beta chains drawn from one sample of a study of early T cells in non-severe SARS-CoV-2 infection. MiXCR was run by TCRdb on the 5' RACE reads, yielding one entry per CDR3 protein. The sample consists of some 66,000 distinct CDR3 sequences, approximately 13% of them appearing once. The material sequenced was whole blood. These receptors were obtained from an adult who was a healthcare worker with PCR-confirmed SARS-CoV-2 infection or an uninfected control (not recorded which). The CDR3 runs from the conserved cysteine through the conserved F or W.

V gene	J gene	CDR3 protein
TRBV7-3	TRBJ1-1	CASSLTQGAHTEAFF
TRBV11-2	TRBJ2-1	CASSLDRGRDNEQFF
TRBV6-1	TRBJ1-1	CASSEGIAGHTEAFF
TRBV27	TRBJ2-3	CASSVQAGGTDTQYF
TRBV5-1	TRBJ1-6	CASSLGQGKSSPLHF
TRBV7-3	TRBJ2-5	CASSLGQGKTQYF
TRBV7-8	TRBJ2-5	CASSLEQAGAAETQYF
TRBV5-6	TRBJ2-5	CASSLGTQETQYF
TRBV6-1	TRBJ2-7	CASSPPAYEQYF
TRBV29-1	TRBJ2-7	CSVGASPYEQYF
TRBV28	TRBJ2-7	CASTPGGGRPYEQYF
TRBV20-1	TRBJ2-1	CSARDPERNYNEQFF
TRBV20-1	TRBJ2-7	CSAKERVEQYF
TRBV28	TRBJ2-3	CASSFRQGHTDTQYF
TRBV6-2/TRBV6-3	TRBJ1-5	CASSYEDRGMSNQPQHF
TRBV7-8	TRBJ1-1	CASSLDRVETEAFF
TRBV7-2	TRBJ2-7	CASSLRGYEQYF
TRBV29-1	TRBJ1-6	CSAGEYNSPLHF
TRBV12-3/TRBV12-4	TRBJ2-1	CASAINEQFF
TRBV28	TRBJ2-7	CASSLLTGASYEQYF
TRBV7-6	TRBJ2-7	CASSQTGGEQYF
TRBV10-3	TRBJ1-1	CAIRDRVRNTEAFF
TRBV7-9	TRBJ2-1	CASSSPGRDVYEQFF
TRBV4-1	TRBJ1-1	CASSSSPNTEAFF
TRBV27	TRBJ2-7	CAGWTSGTLNNYEQYF
TRBV5-4	TRBJ2-3	CASSLSSGRVSDTQYF
TRBV28	TRBJ2-3	CASSLRGLAGDTQYF
TRBV20-1	TRBJ2-2	CSAQDRTTNTGELFF
TRBV5-4	TRBJ2-1	CASSFAGRNEQFF
TRBV6-1	TRBJ2-7	CASSMTAAGSYEQYF
TRBV7-2	TRBJ2-7	CASSTSGFSSYEQYF
TRBV7-6	TRBJ1-5	CASSLAPGRKYSNQPQHF
TRBV19	TRBJ1-5	CASTLSREGNQPQHF
TRBV20-1	TRBJ2-2	CSARARVAGELFF
TRBV28	TRBJ2-5	CASSLSGTQETQYF
TRBV7-8	TRBJ2-7	CASSYRPGQGSYEQYF
TRBV6-2/TRBV6-3	TRBJ1-1	CASSQTLGGVGEAFF
TRBV20-1	TRBJ2-2	CSAGSGSGVTGELFF
TRBV9	TRBJ2-3	CASGSAGAGDTQYF
TRBV28	TRBJ2-2	CASTIGLAGGTGELFF
TRBV6-1	TRBJ1-1	CATRTPGTENTEAFF
TRBV29-1	TRBJ1-2	CSVWDSHGYTF
TRBV5-1	TRBJ2-1	CASSLLAGGVYEQFF
TRBV14	TRBJ2-3	CASSQREGLAGSTDTQYF
TRBV12-3/TRBV12-4	TRBJ2-5	CASSSLQETQYF
TRBV28	TRBJ2-4	CASSLFGGTRNIQYF
TRBV18	TRBJ1-2	CASLDTQGARTYGYTF
TRBV7-7	TRBJ1-2	CASSPIPGTSTF
TRBV4-3	TRBJ2-2	CASSQDGTLDHGELFF
TRBV29-1	TRBJ2-5	CSVGLTVGGTQYF
TRBV4-1	TRBJ1-1	CASSQGSLEAFF
TRBV20-1	TRBJ2-7	CSAVDTVPPYEQYF
TRBV5-1	TRBJ2-7	CASSLEISGKSHSYEQYF